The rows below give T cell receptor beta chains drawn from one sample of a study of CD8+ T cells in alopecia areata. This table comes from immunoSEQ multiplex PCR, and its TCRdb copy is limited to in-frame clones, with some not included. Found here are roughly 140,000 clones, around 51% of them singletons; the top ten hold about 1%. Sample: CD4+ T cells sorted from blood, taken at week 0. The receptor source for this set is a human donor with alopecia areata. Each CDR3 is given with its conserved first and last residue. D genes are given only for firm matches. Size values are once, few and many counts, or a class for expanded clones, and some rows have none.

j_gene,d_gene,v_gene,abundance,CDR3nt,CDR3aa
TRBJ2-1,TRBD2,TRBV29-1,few,TGCAGCGTTGACAAGCGGGAGGACAATGAGCAGTTCTTC,CSVDKREDNEQFF
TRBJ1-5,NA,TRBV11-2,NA,TGTGCCAGCAGCGGGGGGCAGTCCAATCAGCCCCAGCATTTT,CASSGGQSNQPQHF
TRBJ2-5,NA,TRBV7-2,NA,TGTGCCAGCAGCCCGCGCGTAGAGACCCAGTACTTC,CASSPRVETQYF
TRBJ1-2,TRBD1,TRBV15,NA,TGTGCCACCAGCAGAACCGGGACAGGGGACGGCTACACCTTC,CATSRTGTGDGYTF
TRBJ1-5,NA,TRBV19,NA,TGTGCCAGTGAGGGTTTAGGGGCGCAGGGTGAGGGGAATCAGCCCCAGCATTTT,CASEGLGAQGEGNQPQHF
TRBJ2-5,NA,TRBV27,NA,TGTGCCAGCACCTCTCGGCTAGACCAAGAGACCCAGTACTTC,CASTSRLDQETQYF
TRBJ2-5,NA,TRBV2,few,TGTGCCAGCAGCGCCGGGATGGGGCAAGAGACCCAGTACTTC,CASSAGMGQETQYF
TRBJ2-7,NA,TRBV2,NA,TGTGCCAGCAATCCTACGGGCTACGAGCAGTACTTC,CASNPTGYEQYF
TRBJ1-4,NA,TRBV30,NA,TGTGCCTGGAGTGTACCGGTGGCCCTCGAAAAACTGTTTTTT,CAWSVPVALEKLFF
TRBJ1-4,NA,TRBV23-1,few,TGCGCCAGCAGTCAATGCCCAGGGATCGAAAAACTGTTTTTT,CASSQCPGIEKLFF
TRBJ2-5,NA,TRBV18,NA,TGTGCCAGCTCCCCGACTGGGAAAGAGACCCAGTACTTC,CASSPTGKETQYF
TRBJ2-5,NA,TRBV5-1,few,TGCGCCAGCAGCTTGGCAAGACAGGCCCAAGAGACCCAGTACTTC,CASSLARQAQETQYF
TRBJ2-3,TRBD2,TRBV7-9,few,TGTGCCAGCAGCCTCCGGAGTAGCGGGAGCCCAGATACGCAGTATTTT,CASSLRSSGSPDTQYF
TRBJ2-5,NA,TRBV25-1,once,TGTGCCAGCAGTGAATTGCAGGGGTTGGCGGAGACCCAGTACTTC,CASSELQGLAETQYF
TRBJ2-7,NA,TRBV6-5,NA,TGTGCCAGCAGTTACAGGGGCTTCGGGTACTACGAGCAGTACTTC,CASSYRGFGYYEQYF
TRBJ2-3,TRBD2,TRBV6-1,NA,TGTGCCAGCAGCGCCGCGGGAGAGGTCACAGATACGCAGTATTTT,CASSAAGEVTDTQYF
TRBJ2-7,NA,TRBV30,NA,TGTGCCTGGACTTCTGGGCAGTCCTACGAGCAGTACTTC,CAWTSGQSYEQYF
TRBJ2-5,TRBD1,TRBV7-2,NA,TGTGCCAGCAGCGGGGGACAGGGCGAGGGGACCCAGTACTTC,CASSGGQGEGTQYF
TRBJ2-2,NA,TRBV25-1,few,TGTGCCAGCACCTACCGCGGGAAGAACACCGGGGAGCTGTTTTTT,CASTYRGKNTGELFF
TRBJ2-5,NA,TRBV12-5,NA,TGTGCTAGTGGTAAGGGGGGAGGGATCCAAGAGACCCAGTACTTC,CASGKGGGIQETQYF
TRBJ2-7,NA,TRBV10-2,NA,TGCGCCAGCATGCAGGGGTTGGCCTACGAGCAGTACTTC,CASMQGLAYEQYF
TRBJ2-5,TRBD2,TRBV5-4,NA,TGTGCCAGCAGCTTAAGGCTAGCGGGAGGTACAGAGACCCAGTACTTC,CASSLRLAGGTETQYF
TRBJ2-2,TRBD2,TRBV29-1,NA,TGCAGCGTTGAGGTAGCGGGAGTATCCACCGGGGAGCTGTTTTTT,CSVEVAGVSTGELFF
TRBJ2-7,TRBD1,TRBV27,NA,TGTGCCAGCAGTCTACGTTCACCGGGAACCGGGACAGGGGAAGGAGGCTACGAGCAGTACTTC,CASSLRSPGTGTGEGGYEQYF
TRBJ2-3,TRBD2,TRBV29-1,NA,TGCAGCGTTGCCCTAGCGGGAGGTGGAGATACGCAGTATTTT,CSVALAGGGDTQYF
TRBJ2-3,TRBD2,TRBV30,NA,TGTGCCTGGAGTGTAAAACTAGCGGGAGTATTAGATACGCAGTATTTT,CAWSVKLAGVLDTQYF